This T cell receptor beta chain was sequenced during a study of blood T cell repertoires in COVID-19. Study overall: In each case, the material was cDNA or gDNA derived from T cells, B-cell-depleted T cells, or PBMCs.

There are 16 residues in the CDR3. Between the trimmed V and J ends, which lost 1 base and 1 base, there was a span of 11 bases. From germline, CDR1 is SGHTA and CDR2 FQGNSA. Original methodology: Nucleated cell counts were estimated from reference gene primer amplification. Assay used: immunoSEQ multiplex PCR; TCRdb lists only in-frame clones, some missing. V, J and clone size were drawn from that table, and D and trimming were deduced from the DNA. The table has about 240,000 clones, approximately 87% seen once. This chain joins TRBV7-2 and TRBJ1-5, with a tentative D call TRBD1 (5 bases). Sequences were obtained from peripheral blood. The receptor's source is a man between 60 and 75 years old with acute or convalescent COVID-19. CDR3 nucleotides: TGTGCCAGCAGCTTAGATTTCGGGGGGAGCAATCAGCCCCAGCATTTT. Amino acid sequence: CASSLDFGGSNQPQHF.